The 9 T cell receptor beta chains reported below all come from one sample, sequenced in a study of Ad26.COV2.S vaccination and SARS-CoV-2 variants. Repertoires were generated with immunoSEQ multiplex PCR, while TCRdb's copy carries only in-frame clones and drops some. Here the sample spans approximately 280,000 clones, approximately 87% being singletons. Treatment indicated: some 19 received Ad26.COV2.S at low or high dose, single or two shots; roughly 5 received placebo; per-sample allocation not given. All samples were drawn on day 63, counting from the first vaccine or placebo injection. The sequencing used peripheral blood, collected in a trial of Ad26.COV2.S vaccine versus placebo. The receptors here all came from a person aged 18-65 years who received the Ad26.COV2.S COVID-19 vaccine or a placebo.

The chain is built from TRBV6-5 and TRBJ2-2, with TRBD1 matching 7 bases. CDR1 MNHEY and CDR2 SVGAGI come from the germline V gene. With V trimmed by 4 bases and J by 5 bases, 7 bases remained unmatched. There are 15 residues in the CDR3. The CDR3 DNA sequence: TGTGCCAGCAGTTTGGGACAGATCCTTACCGGGGAGCTGTTTTTT. Translation gives CASSLGQILTGELFF.

The chain uses TRBV18 and TRBJ2-2; 9 positions agree with TRBD2. The CDR3 has 16 residues. The V gene's germline CDR1 is KGHSH and CDR2 LQKENI. V shed 4 bases and J 4 bases; nucleotides not matched to a gene: 7. CDR3 loop: CASSRSAGGRTGELFF. The CDR3 nucleotides are TGTGCCAGCTCACGCTCCGCGGGGGGGCGCACCGGGGAGCTGTTTTTT.

The V gene is TRBV5-6, the J gene TRBJ2-6; the D is unclear. The CDR3 totals 15 residues. Germline V gene data show CDR1 as SGHDT and CDR2 as YYEEEE. Trimming pared 4 bases from V and 0 bases from J, leaving 8 bases between. The CDR3 DNA reads as TGTGCCAGCAGCCCTCGGGTCTCTGGGGCCAACGTCCTGACTTTC. Protein product: CASSPRVSGANVLTF.

The chain is built from TRBV7-6 and TRBJ2-2; D uncertain. This CDR3 is 15 amino acids long. With 1 base removed from V and 6 bases from J, the gap between germline ends came to 12 bases. Looked up from germline, CDR1 is SGHVS and CDR2 is FNYEAQ. CDR3 sequence: CASSLVGWSAGELFF. The DNA of the CDR3 is TGTGCCAGCAGCTTAGTGGGGTGGTCGGCCGGGGAGCTGTTTTTT. Full variable domain (remainder filled in from reference TRBV7-6 and TRBJ2-2): GAGVSQSPRYKVTKRGQDVALRCDPISGHVSLYWYRQALGQGPEFLTYFNYEAQQDKSGLPNDRFSAERPEGSISTLTIQRTEQRDSAMYRCASSLVGWSAGELFFGEGSRLTVL.

The chain has TRBV2 and TRBJ1-1; D is unresolved. Germline V gene data show CDR1 as SNHLY and CDR2 as FYNNEI. CDR3 length: 16 residues. The V end was cut by 3 bases, the J end by 1 base, with 15 bases between. CDR3 loop: CASSDPGWTGNTEAFF. The CDR3 bases are TGTGCCAGCAGTGACCCTGGGTGGACGGGGAACACTGAAGCTTTCTTT.

The rearrangement uses TRBV27 and TRBJ2-7, with unresolved D. The CDR3 consists of 15 residues. Per germline, CDR1 MNHEY and CDR2 SMNVEV (reference sequence). V was shortened by 0 bases and J by 0 bases, with 9 bases between the two germline ends. CDR3 nucleotides: TGTGCCAGCAGTTTATCGGATCAAAGCTCCTACGAGCAGTACTTC. This codes for CASSLSDQSSYEQYF.

The V call is TRBV28, the J call TRBJ1-6; a possible D gene is TRBD1 (6 bases). CDR1 is MDHEN and CDR2 is SYDVKM in the germline V gene. The V end lost 5 bases, the J end lost 8 bases, and 13 bases lay between the germline ends. This CDR3 is 14 amino acids long. CDR3 nucleotide sequence: TGTGCCAGCAGTGTCTTACAGGGAGATTCACCCCTCCACTTT. Translated, it gives CASSVLQGDSPLHF. Combining the CDR3 with reference TRBV28 and TRBJ1-6 gives the whole variable domain DVKVTQSSRYLVKRTGEKVFLECVQDMDHENMFWYRQDPGLGLRLIYFSYDVKMKEKGDIPEGYSVSREKKERFSLILESASTNQTSMYLCASSVLQGDSPLHFGNGTRLTVT.

The chain combines TRBV6-6 with TRBJ1-2; TRBD1 agrees at 9 bases. Germline assignment: CDR1 MNHNY and CDR2 SVGAGI (reference sequence). Trimming removed 5 bases from V and 2 bases from J; junction bases left unmatched: 12. The CDR3 has 17 amino acids. The CDR3 DNA is TGTGCCAGCAGTCTCCATTTTGCCGGACAGGGGAACTATGGCTACACCTTC. Translation: CASSLHFAGQGNYGYTF.

The chain has TRBV6-5 and TRBJ2-5, with 13 bases identical to TRBD2. The junction had 9 bases not matched to a gene; V was cut back by 8 bases and J by 6 bases. The germline gives CDR1 MNHEY, CDR2 SVGAGI. The CDR3 covers 15 residues. The DNA of the CDR3 is TGTGCCAGCCCCCCTACTAGCGGGAGGGCGCAGACCCAGTACTTC. Translating gives CASPPTSGRAQTQYF.